The present entry profiles one T cell receptor beta chain with its context. Its antigen is undetermined. Time point meaning: cycle 4 day 1 (C4D1), after about 6 weeks of nivolumab. Exposure to brentuximab vedotin varied, and each patient had relapsed following autologous stem cell transplantation. Sequencing used immunoSEQ multiplex PCR; TCRdb keeps in-frame clones, though not all of them. Of 40,000 to 50,000 clones detected, around 69% appear once; the ten largest clones hold under 3%. The CDR3 runs 14 residues. V lost 8 bases and J 6 bases, leaving 16 bases between the germline ends. Per germline, CDR1 SGHAT and CDR2 FQNNGV. The data were taken from a study of PD-1 blockade in classical Hodgkin lymphoma. Study background: Patients in the cohort were put on intravenous nivolumab, 3 mg/kg every 2 weeks. Study-wide results and caveats: A reduction in baseline TCR diversity was reportedly seen in newly diagnosed patients relative to healthy donors. When nivolumab was started under 1 year after ASCT, patients were excluded.

The receptor was derived from a human donor with classical Hodgkin lymphoma. Specimen: peripheral blood mononuclear cells (PBMCs), collected before the fourth cycle of nivolumab. The chain recombines TRBV11-2 with TRBJ2-2; a possible D gene is TRBD1 (6 bases). In DNA form, the CDR3 reads TGTGCCAGCGAGCCTACAGGGTATGCCGGGGAGCTGTTTTTT. It specifies CASEPTGYAGELFF.